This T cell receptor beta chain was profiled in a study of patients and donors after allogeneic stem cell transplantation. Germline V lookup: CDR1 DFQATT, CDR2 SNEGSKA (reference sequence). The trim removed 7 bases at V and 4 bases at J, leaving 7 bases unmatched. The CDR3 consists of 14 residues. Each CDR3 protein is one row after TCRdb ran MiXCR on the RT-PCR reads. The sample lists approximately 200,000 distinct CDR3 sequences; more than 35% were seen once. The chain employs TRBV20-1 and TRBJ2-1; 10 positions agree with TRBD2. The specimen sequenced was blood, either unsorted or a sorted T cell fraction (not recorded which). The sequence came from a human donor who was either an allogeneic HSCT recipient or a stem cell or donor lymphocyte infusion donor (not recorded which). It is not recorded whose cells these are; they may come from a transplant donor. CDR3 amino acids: CSVEMTSGYNEQFF. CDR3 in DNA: TGCAGTGTTGAGATGACTAGCGGGTACAATGAGCAGTTCTTC.